Below are 27 T cell receptor beta chains sequenced from a single sample in a study of blood T cell repertoires in COVID-19. The protocol was immunoSEQ multiplex PCR, while the TCRdb copy is restricted to in-frame clones and leaves out a portion. The repertoire holds roughly 190,000 clones, with just under 85% as singletons. The specimen sequenced was peripheral blood. These receptors were taken from a woman aged 70 to 79 with active or convalescent COVID-19.

This sequence joins TRBV5-1 and TRBJ2-7; 8 bases align to TRBD2. V dropped 0 bases and J dropped 4; count of bases not matched to a gene: 3. Germline assignment: CDR1 SGHRS and CDR2 YFSETQ. The CDR3 has 14 residues. This chain's CDR3 is CASSLVAGGYEQYF. CDR3 nucleotide sequence: TGCGCCAGCAGCTTGGTGGCGGGGGGATACGAGCAGTACTTC. Drawing the rest from reference TRBV5-1 and TRBJ2-7, the complete variable domain is KAGVTQTPRYLIKTRGQQVTLSCSPISGHRSVSWYQQTPGQGLQFLFEYFSETQRNKGNFPGRFSGRQFSNSRSEMNVSTLELGDSALYLCASSLVAGGYEQYFGPGTRLTVT.

The rearrangement joins TRBV4-1 to TRBJ2-7; 7 bases line up with TRBD1. The CDR3 is 17 residues long. Germline V gene data show CDR1 as MGHRA and CDR2 as YSYEKL. Unmatched junction bases numbered 14, after V lost 1 base and J lost 5 bases. This CDR3 reads CASSQVELGQGEHEQYF. As DNA, the CDR3 is TGCGCCAGCAGCCAAGTCGAGTTAGGGCAGGGGGAGCACGAGCAGTACTTC.

The rearrangement joins TRBV5-1 to TRBJ2-1; 7 bases are shared with TRBD1. The CDR3 runs to 15 residues. Germline loops: CDR1 SGHRS, CDR2 YFSETQ. The junction had 5 bases not matched to a gene; V was cut back by 2 bases and J by 3 bases. In nucleotides, the CDR3 is TGCGCCAGCAGCTTTCTTAGGGACAGCTACAATGAGCAGTTCTTC. It codes for CASSFLRDSYNEQFF. Full variable domain (rest looked up from reference TRBV5-1 and TRBJ2-1): KAGVTQTPRYLIKTRGQQVTLSCSPISGHRSVSWYQQTPGQGLQFLFEYFSETQRNKGNFPGRFSGRQFSNSRSEMNVSTLELGDSALYLCASSFLRDSYNEQFFGPGTRLTVL.

This clone was seen only a few times. Written as DNA, the CDR3 is TGTGCCAGTAGGCCTCGACAGGGCTATGGCTACACCTTC. This sequence encodes CASRPRQGYGYTF. The rearrangement links TRBV19 to TRBJ1-2; 7 bases are a match to TRBD1. V was clipped by 6 bases and J by 4 bases; unmatched bases: 5. There are 13 residues in the CDR3. Germline V gene sequence: CDR1 LNHDA, CDR2 SQIVND (reference sequence).

The V and J genes are TRBV10-2 and TRBJ2-1, with D possibly TRBD2 on 5 matching bases. The CDR3 consists of 12 residues. Germline V gene data show CDR1 as WSHSY and CDR2 as SAAADI. Trimming removed 7 bases at V and 9 bases at J, with 13 bases between. The chain's CDR3 is CASTEREVEQFF. In nucleotides, the CDR3 is TGCGCCAGCACGGAGAGGGAAGTTGAGCAGTTCTTC.

This chain joins TRBV7-3 and TRBJ2-3; 14 bases align to TRBD2. CDR1 is SGHTA, CDR2 FQGTGA, per germline. CDR3 length: 14 residues. J lost 10 bases, V lost 5 bases, and 5 bases had no gene match. Here the CDR3 DNA reads TGTGCCAGCAGCCCTGGACTAGCGGGAGGAGCGCAGTATTTT. Its translation is CASSPGLAGGAQYF.

The chain links TRBV5-1 to TRBJ2-1; 8 nucleotides align to TRBD2. Trimming took 0 bases from V and 11 from J; bases not matched to a gene: 7. Germline loops: CDR1 SGHRS, CDR2 YFSETQ. The length of the CDR3 is 14 residues. CDR3 protein: CASSLAELAAQQFF. The CDR3 DNA follows: TGCGCCAGCAGCTTGGCTGAACTAGCGGCTCAGCAGTTCTTC.

The chain links TRBV29-1 to TRBJ2-1, with TRBD2 matching 7 bases. The CDR3 is 11 amino acids. The V gene's germline CDR1 is SQVTM and CDR2 ANQGSEA. V was clipped by 4 bases and J by 9 bases; unmatched bases: 3. The CDR3 DNA sequence: TGCAGCGTTGGTGGGAGGGGTGAGCAGTTCTTC. As protein: CSVGGRGEQFF.

The sample holds one count of this clone. This rearrangement joins TRBV12-3 or TRBV12-4 to TRBJ2-1; 7 bases are a match to TRBD2. J was trimmed by 0 bases and V by 8 bases; bases with no gene match: 1. The CDR3 is 13 amino acids. The CDR3 DNA is TGTGCCAGCGGCGGGAGCTCCTACAATGAGCAGTTCTTC. It codes for CASGGSSYNEQFF.

This sequence joins TRBV9 and TRBJ2-3; D perhaps matches TRBD1 (5 bases). V lost 0 bases and J 6 bases, leaving 8 bases between the germline ends. Germline CDR1 is SGDLS and CDR2 is YYNGEE. The CDR3 totals 13 residues. CDR3 region: CASSVGSGDTQYF. The CDR3 DNA follows: TGTGCCAGCAGCGTAGGTTCAGGGGATACGCAGTATTTT. Combining the CDR3 with reference TRBV9 and TRBJ2-3 gives the whole variable domain DSGVTQTPKHLITATGQRVTLRCSPRSGDLSVYWYQQSLDQGLQFLIQYYNGEERAKGNILERFSAQQFPDLHSELNLSSLELGDSALYFCASSVGSGDTQYFGPGTRLTVL.

This chain connects TRBV5-4 to TRBJ2-3; weak D call: TRBD1 (6 bases). Germline values: CDR1 SGHNT, CDR2 YYREEE (reference sequence). Trimming removed 5 bases at V and 5 bases at J, with 18 bases between. The CDR3 covers 15 residues. The CDR3 protein is CASSSTGLRRDTQYF. CDR3 in DNA: TGTGCCAGCAGTTCTACAGGGCTCCGTCGAGATACGCAGTATTTT.

The chain uses TRBV12-3 or TRBV12-4 and TRBJ1-2; weak D call: TRBD1 (5 bases). V gave up 7 bases and J gave up 2 bases, with 11 bases separating them. The CDR3 length is 13 residues. CDR3 coding DNA: TGTGCCAGCACGTCGACAGAGAACTATGGCTACACCTTC. Its translation is CASTSTENYGYTF.

The rearrangement links TRBV29-1 to TRBJ2-1; TRBD2 agrees at 7 bases. The CDR3 length is 14 residues. The germline CDR1 and CDR2 sequences are SQVTM and ANQGSEA. V dropped 4 bases and J dropped 0; count of bases not matched to a gene: 3. CDR3 in DNA: TGCAGCGTTGGGGAGGGTAGCTCCTACAATGAGCAGTTCTTC. This encodes CSVGEGSSYNEQFF.

The chain is built from TRBV13 and TRBJ2-5; TRBD2 agrees at 15 bases. The CDR3 contains 16 residues. Per germline, CDR1 PRHDT and CDR2 FYEKMQ (reference sequence). The V gene end was trimmed by 5 bases and the J gene end by 4 bases; junction bases not matched to a gene: 5. CDR3 in DNA: TGTGCCAGCAGCCAAAGGACTAGCGGGAGGGGAGAGACCCAGTACTTC. Residues: CASSQRTSGRGETQYF.

The rearrangement links TRBV5-1 to TRBJ2-1; TRBD2 matches 12 bases. The CDR3 runs 15 residues. In germline, CDR1 is SGHRS, CDR2 YFSETQ. The junction had 6 bases not matched to a gene; V was cut back by 3 bases and J by 8 bases. CDR3 nucleotide sequence: TGCGCCAGCAGCTCCTTTTCTAGCGGGAGGGATGAGCAGTTCTTC. This gives the protein CASSSFSSGRDEQFF. The variable domain in full, completed from reference TRBV5-1 and TRBJ2-1, reads KAGVTQTPRYLIKTRGQQVTLSCSPISGHRSVSWYQQTPGQGLQFLFEYFSETQRNKGNFPGRFSGRQFSNSRSEMNVSTLELGDSALYLCASSSFSSGRDEQFFGPGTRLTVL.

In this sample, this clone turned up a few times. V usage is TRBV7-2 and J usage is TRBJ1-2, with D uncertain. Looked up from germline, CDR1 is SGHTA and CDR2 is FQGNSA. The CDR3 covers 16 residues. Trimming pared 5 bases from V and 4 bases from J, leaving 20 bases between. The CDR3 coding sequence is TGTGCCAGCAGCCCACCTCCCCCCCGGGTGGCCTATGGCTACACCTTC. Translating it yields CASSPPPPRVAYGYTF.

V usage is TRBV9 and J usage is TRBJ2-1, with no clear D. The CDR3 is 13 amino acids. Germline lookup yields CDR1 SGDLS and CDR2 YYNGEE. V lost 3 bases, J lost 9 bases, and 13 bases lay in between. CDR3 sequence reads: CASSGSHLGEQFF. The CDR3 bases are TGTGCCAGCAGCGGGAGCCATTTGGGTGAGCAGTTCTTC.

In this sample, this clone turned up a few times. The chain carries TRBV7-3 and TRBJ2-1, with a weak D call TRBD2 (7 bases). Per the germline V gene, CDR1 is SGHTA and CDR2 is FQGTGA. Trimming pared 6 bases from V and 9 bases from J, leaving 12 bases between. There are 12 residues in the CDR3. CDR3 coding DNA: TGTGCCAGCAGTCAAGGGGGGGCTGAGCAGTTCTTC. Residues: CASSQGGAEQFF.

This clone has only a few counts. This chain joins TRBV12-3 or TRBV12-4 and TRBJ1-3; TRBD1 might be the D (6 bases). The CDR3 totals 13 residues. V was shortened by 4 bases and J by 4 bases, with 8 bases between the two germline ends. As DNA, the CDR3 is TGTGCCAGCAGTTCCCAGGGGGGAAACACCATATATTTT. Residues: CASSSQGGNTIYF.

V and J are TRBV11-2 and TRBJ1-1; no firm D call. Germline CDR1 is SGHAT and CDR2 is FQNNGV. V lost 5 bases to trimming and J lost 7 bases, with 14 bases between them. This CDR3 is built from 13 residues. The DNA for the CDR3 is TGTGCCAGCAGCCCTCAGGTAGGCCTTGAAGCTTTCTTT. Amino acids: CASSPQVGLEAFF.

This clone was detected once. The chain has TRBV27 and TRBJ2-7; 10 bases fit TRBD2. This CDR3 comprises 16 residues. The V gene's germline CDR1 is MNHEY and CDR2 SMNVEV (reference sequence). V was pared by 3 bases and J by 3 bases, with 8 bases of the junction left unmatched. The CDR3 here is CASSLAQREGYYEQYF. The CDR3 coding sequence is TGTGCCAGCAGTTTGGCACAGCGGGAGGGATACTACGAGCAGTACTTC.

The chain recombines TRBV5-4 with TRBJ2-3, with a possible D match to TRBD2 (6 bases). The CDR3 sequence is 16 residues long. V lost 1 base and J 2 bases, leaving 14 bases between the germline ends. CDR1 and CDR2 (germline): SGHNT, YYREEE (reference sequence). The CDR3 sequence is CASSLSRGGDTDTQYF. In nucleotides, the CDR3 is TGTGCCAGCAGCTTGAGTCGGGGCGGGGACACAGATACGCAGTATTTT.

The chain recombines TRBV5-1 with TRBJ2-1, with TRBD1 identical over 7 bases. This CDR3 contains 14 residues. Losses at the gene ends were 4 bases for V and 5 bases for J; bases not matched to a gene: 6. Germline lookup yields CDR1 SGHRS and CDR2 YFSETQ. CDR3 region: CASSVTTGNNEQFF. The CDR3 DNA follows: TGCGCCAGCAGCGTAACGACAGGGAACAATGAGCAGTTCTTC.

V gene TRBV2 combines with J gene TRBJ2-3; 7 bases line up with TRBD2. The germline gives CDR1 SNHLY, CDR2 FYNNEI. The ends lost 6 bases at V and 1 base at J; junction bases unmatched: 4. CDR3 size: 14 residues. Written as DNA, the CDR3 is TGTGCCAGCAGGGTTGGGAGGGGCACAGATACGCAGTATTTT. Its protein is CASRVGRGTDTQYF. The variable domain in full, with the rest retrieved from reference TRBV2 and TRBJ2-3, is EPEVTQTPSHQVTQMGQEVILRCVPISNHLYFYWYRQILGQKVEFLVSFYNNEISEKSEIFDDQFSVERPDGSNFTLKIRSTKLEDSAMYFCASRVGRGTDTQYFGPGTRLTVL.

The chain recombines TRBV11-3 with TRBJ2-3; 8 bases align to TRBD1. The CDR3 runs to 16 residues. J gave up 1 base and V 1 base, and 4 bases lay outside the gene matches. CDR1 and CDR2 (germline): SGHNT, YENEEA. CDR3 loop: CASSLGQGFGTDTQYF. The DNA of the CDR3 is TGTGCCAGCAGCTTAGGACAGGGGTTTGGCACAGATACGCAGTATTTT.

This chain uses TRBV13 with TRBJ2-7; the D gene is possibly TRBD2 (6 bases). CDR1 and CDR2 from the germline V gene are PRHDT and FYEKMQ (reference sequence). V lost 0 bases and J lost 0, with 9 bases in between. The CDR3 spans 15 residues. CDR3 protein: CASSLGDYFSYEQYF. CDR3 coding DNA: TGTGCCAGCAGCTTAGGGGACTATTTCTCCTACGAGCAGTACTTC.

The rearrangement uses TRBV6-7 and TRBJ2-7; TRBD2 matches at 8 bases. TRBV6-7 qualifies as an ORF whose function is uncertain. This CDR3 is built from 13 residues. V shed 6 bases and J 3 bases; nucleotides not matched to a gene: 4. CDR3 amino acids: CASSQSGSYEQYF. The DNA of the CDR3 is TGTGCCAGCAGCCAAAGCGGGAGCTACGAGCAGTACTTC.